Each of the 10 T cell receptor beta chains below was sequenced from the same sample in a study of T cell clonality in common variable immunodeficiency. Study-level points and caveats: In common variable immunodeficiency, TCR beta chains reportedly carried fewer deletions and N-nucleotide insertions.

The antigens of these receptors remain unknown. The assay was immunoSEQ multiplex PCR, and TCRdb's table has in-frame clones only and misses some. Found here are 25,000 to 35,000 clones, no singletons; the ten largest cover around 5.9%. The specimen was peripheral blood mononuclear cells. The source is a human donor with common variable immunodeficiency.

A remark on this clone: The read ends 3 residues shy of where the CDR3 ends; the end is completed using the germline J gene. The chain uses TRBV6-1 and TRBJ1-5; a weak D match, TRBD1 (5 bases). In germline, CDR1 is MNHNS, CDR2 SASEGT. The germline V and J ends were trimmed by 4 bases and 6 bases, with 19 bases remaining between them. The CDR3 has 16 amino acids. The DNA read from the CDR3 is TGTGCCAGCAGTGGACCGGGACTCCCGGGGAGTCAGCCC. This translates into CASSGPGLPGSQP. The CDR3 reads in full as CASSGPGLPGSQPQHF.

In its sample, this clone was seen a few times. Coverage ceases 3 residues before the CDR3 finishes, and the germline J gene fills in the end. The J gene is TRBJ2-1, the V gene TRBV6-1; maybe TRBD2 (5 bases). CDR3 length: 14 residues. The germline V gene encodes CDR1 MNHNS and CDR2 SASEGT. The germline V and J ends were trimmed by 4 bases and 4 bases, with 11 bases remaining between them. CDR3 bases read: TGTGCCAGCAGTGGGACTTCCAGGTACAATGAG. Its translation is CASSGTSRYNE. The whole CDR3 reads CASSGTSRYNEQFF.

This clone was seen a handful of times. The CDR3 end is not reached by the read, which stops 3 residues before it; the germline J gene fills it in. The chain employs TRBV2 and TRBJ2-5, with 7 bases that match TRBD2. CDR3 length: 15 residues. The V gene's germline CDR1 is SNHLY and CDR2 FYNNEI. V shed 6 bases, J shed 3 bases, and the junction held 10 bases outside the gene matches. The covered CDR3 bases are TGTGCCAGCAGGCAGCTAGCGGCTTCAAAAGAGACC. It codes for CASRQLAASKET. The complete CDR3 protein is CASRQLAASKETQYF.

This CDR3 is CASSGDRVTYEQYF. The sequenced part of the CDR3 DNA is TGTGCCAGCAGTGGCGACAGGGTGACGTACGAG. The chain recombines TRBV6-1 with TRBJ2-7; 7 bases line up with TRBD1. The read terminates 3 residues before the CDR3 end, so the remaining end is supplied by the germline J gene. The CDR3 length is 14 residues. From germline, CDR1 is MNHNS and CDR2 SASEGT. The V and J ends lost 4 bases and 4 bases, in that order; junction bases with no gene match: 7.

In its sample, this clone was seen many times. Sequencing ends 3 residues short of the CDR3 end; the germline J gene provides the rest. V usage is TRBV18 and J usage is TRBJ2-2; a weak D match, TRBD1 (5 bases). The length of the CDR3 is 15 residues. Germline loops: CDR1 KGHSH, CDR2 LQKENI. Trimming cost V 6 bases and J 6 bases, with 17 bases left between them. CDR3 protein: CASSETDSKAGELFF. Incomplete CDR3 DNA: TGTGCCAGCTCGGAGACAGACTCGAAGGCCGGGGAG.

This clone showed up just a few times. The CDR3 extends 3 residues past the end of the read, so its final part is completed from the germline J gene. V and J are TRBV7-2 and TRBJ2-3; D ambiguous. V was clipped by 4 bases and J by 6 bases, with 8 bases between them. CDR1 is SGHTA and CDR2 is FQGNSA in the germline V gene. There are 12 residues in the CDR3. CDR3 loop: CASSSYADTQYF. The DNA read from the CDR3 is TGTGCCAGCAGCTCTTATGCGGATACG.

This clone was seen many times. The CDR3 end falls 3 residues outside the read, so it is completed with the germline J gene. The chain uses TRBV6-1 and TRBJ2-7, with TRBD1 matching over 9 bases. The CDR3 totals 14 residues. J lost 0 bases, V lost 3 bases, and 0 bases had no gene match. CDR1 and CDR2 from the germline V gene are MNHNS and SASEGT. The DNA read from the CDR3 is TGTGCCAGCAGTGAGACAGGGGGCTCCTACGAG. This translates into CASSETGGSYE. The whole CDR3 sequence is CASSETGGSYEQYF.

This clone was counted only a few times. The CDR3 region is CASSLGAGYYGYTF. The CDR3 DNA, read in part, is TGTGCCAGCAGCCTAGGGGCGGGGTACTATGGC. The chain uses TRBV7-9 and TRBJ1-2; perhaps TRBD1 as D (5 bases). Read sequence stops 3 residues before the CDR3 end, and the germline J gene provides the missing end. CDR3 size: 14 residues. Per the germline V gene, CDR1 is SEHNR and CDR2 is FQNEAQ (reference sequence). With 5 bases removed from V and 3 bases from J, the gap between germline ends came to 13 bases.

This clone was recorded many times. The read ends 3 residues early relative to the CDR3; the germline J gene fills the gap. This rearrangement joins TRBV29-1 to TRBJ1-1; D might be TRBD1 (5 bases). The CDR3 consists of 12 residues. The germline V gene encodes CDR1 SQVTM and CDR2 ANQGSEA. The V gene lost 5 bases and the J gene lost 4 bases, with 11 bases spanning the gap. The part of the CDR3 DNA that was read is TGCAGCGTTATGAGGGGCGGCACTGAA. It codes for CSVMRGGTE. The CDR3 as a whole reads CSVMRGGTEAFF. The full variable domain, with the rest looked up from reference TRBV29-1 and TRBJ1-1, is SAVISQKPSRDICQRGTSLTIQCQVDSQVTMMFWYRQQPGQSLTLIATANQGSEATYESGFVIDKFPISRPNLTFSTLTVSNMSPEDSSIYLCSVMRGGTEAFFGQGTRLTVV.

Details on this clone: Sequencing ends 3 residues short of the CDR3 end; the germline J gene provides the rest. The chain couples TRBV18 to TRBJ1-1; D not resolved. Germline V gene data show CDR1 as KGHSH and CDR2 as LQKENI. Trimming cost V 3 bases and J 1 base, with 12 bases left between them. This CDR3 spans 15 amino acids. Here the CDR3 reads CASSPMTWKNTEAFF. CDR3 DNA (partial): TGTGCCAGCTCACCTATGACATGGAAGAACACTGAA.